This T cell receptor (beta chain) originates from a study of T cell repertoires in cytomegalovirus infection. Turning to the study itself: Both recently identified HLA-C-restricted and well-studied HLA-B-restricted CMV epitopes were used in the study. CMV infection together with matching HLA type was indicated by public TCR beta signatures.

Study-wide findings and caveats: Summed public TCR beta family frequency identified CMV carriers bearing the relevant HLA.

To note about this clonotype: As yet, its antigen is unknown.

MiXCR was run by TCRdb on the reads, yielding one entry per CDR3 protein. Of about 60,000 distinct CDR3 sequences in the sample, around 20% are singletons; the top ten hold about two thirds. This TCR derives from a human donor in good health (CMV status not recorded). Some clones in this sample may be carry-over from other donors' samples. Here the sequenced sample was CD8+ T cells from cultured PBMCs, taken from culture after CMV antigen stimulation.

DNA of the CDR3: TGTGCCAGCAGCTTGGGGCGAGAGACTGAAGCTTTCTTT. Translation: CASSLGRETEAFF. The chain recombines TRBV5-4 with TRBJ1-1, with unresolved D. CDR3 length: 13 amino acids. Germline V CDR1 and CDR2: SGHNT, YYREEE (reference sequence). V dropped 0 bases and J dropped 5 bases, with 8 bases sitting between them.